The rows below give T cell receptor beta chains drawn from one sample of a study of technical replicates of blood from a handful of donors. TCRdb's table, derived via immunoSEQ multiplex PCR, lists solely in-frame clones and lacks some. In the table there are 80,000 to 90,000 clones, roughly 94% of which are singletons. The material sequenced was T cells isolated from PBMCs. Receptors were obtained from a human donor in good health. Both conserved end residues are part of each CDR3. Each record gives: clone size, V gene, CDR3 protein. Expanded clones get a size class; other rows say once, few or many, or leave the size out.

size: -; V: TRBV10-3; CDR3: CAIRGQGGLETQYF
size: once; V: TRBV5-1; CDR3: CASSEDQETQYF
size: once; V: TRBV19; CDR3: CASRRGSGELFF
size: -; V: TRBV2; CDR3: CASEKYRDPTTNEKLFF
size: -; V: TRBV5-1; CDR3: CASSLDWSSSYEQYF
size: -; V: TRBV5-4; CDR3: CASSSPTSEQETQYF
size: -; V: TRBV10-3; CDR3: CAINTSGGVPTQYF
size: -; V: TRBV19; CDR3: CASSIVSSGAGEQFF
size: once; V: TRBV27; CDR3: CASSHLTPDGQWGVYNEQFF
size: -; V: TRBV2; CDR3: CASISSGGENTQYF
size: -; V: TRBV4-1; CDR3: CASRSSQDVHEKLFF
size: -; V: TRBV7-3; CDR3: CASSFRGTGANVLTF
size: -; V: TRBV11-3; CDR3: CASTAPGRGGAYNEQFF
size: few; V: TRBV4-2; CDR3: CASSVHPMWPQHF
size: -; V: TRBV7-9; CDR3: CASSLAGARAKLFF
size: -; V: TRBV7-6; CDR3: CASSLVQGPNYNEQFF
size: -; V: TRBV11-3; CDR3: CASSPSPSVSEQFF
size: -; V: TRBV21-1; CDR3: CASSKAQGCEQFF
size: -; V: TRBV5-5; CDR3: CASSLTPEGVTEAFF
size: -; V: TRBV5-1; CDR3: CASSLGQGRGAFF
size: -; V: TRBV5-1; CDR3: CASSTGVSVGGGYTF
size: -; V: TRBV5-1; CDR3: CASSLRGSARGSTDTQYF
size: -; V: TRBV14; CDR3: CASSQPETYAAAEQYF
size: -; V: TRBV19; CDR3: CASSISEVAETQYF
size: once; V: TRBV30; CDR3: CAWSVRGGPSYEQYF
size: -; V: TRBV5-1; CDR3: CASSLVLGLPYEQYF
size: once; V: TRBV15; CDR3: CATRPFGNEQFF
size: once; V: TRBV6-1; CDR3: CASSTSRDRVGYTF
size: few; V: TRBV30; CDR3: CALKRTGINYGYTF
size: -; V: TRBV5-1; CDR3: CASSPVRDSSPLHF
size: -; V: TRBV2; CDR3: CASWTAELRGGKTQYF
size: -; V: TRBV28; CDR3: CASSFGFGQGAIGQYF
size: -; V: TRBV7-2; CDR3: CASSLAPPSVSQFF
size: -; V: TRBV5-8; CDR3: CASSLGGRHPSYGELFF
size: -; V: TRBV5-1; CDR3: CASSLVGARYWESGGEQYF
size: -; V: TRBV6-1; CDR3: CASSEQGVNTEAFF
size: -; V: TRBV7-9; CDR3: CASSLDGHGTDTQYF
size: -; V: TRBV5-1; CDR3: CASSLVQGASSLTLHF
size: once; V: TRBV9; CDR3: CASSTSGVEGIEQFF
size: -; V: TRBV18; CDR3: CASSPDRGSYEQYF
size: -; V: TRBV6-1; CDR3: CASSRGGGQYEQYF
size: -; V: TRBV10-1; CDR3: CASRDSIGEQFF
size: -; V: TRBV19; CDR3: CASSTGLAGFYNEQFF